These T cell receptor beta chains were read from a single sample in a study of tumor-infiltrating lymphocytes in primary liver carcinoma. TCRdb fed the multiplex PCR reads into MiXCR, producing one record per CDR3 protein. The data hold 70,000 to 95,000 distinct CDR3 sequences, with approximately 74% observed a single time. Input material: liver tumor tissue from sampling region 4. Receptors were obtained from a middle-aged man with primary liver carcinoma and hepatitis B virus infection. CDR3s include the opening cysteine and the closing phenylalanine or tryptophan. The order of the fields is V gene, J gene, D gene, clone size, CDR3 protein, CDR3 DNA. The D gene is left open where the match is weak. Clone size, where shown, is once, few, many, or a class for clones that have expanded.

V: TRBV7-9
J: TRBJ2-1
D: TRBD2
size: NA
CDR3: CASSFAGEPSEQFF
DNA: TGTGCCAGCAGCTTTGCGGGAGAGCCAAGTGAACAGTTCTTC

V: TRBV11-2
J: TRBJ2-1
D: NA
size: NA
CDR3: CASSLDIVLAMAEQFF
DNA: TGTGCTAGCAGCTTGGATATCGTACTAGCCATGGCTGAGCAGTTCTTC

V: TRBV6-1
J: TRBJ1-1
D: NA
size: NA
CDR3: CASSGRDADFGYGEAFF
DNA: TGTGCAAGCAGTGGCCGGGACGCTGACTTCGGATATGGTGAAGCTTTCTTT

V: TRBV4-1
J: TRBJ2-2
D: NA
size: many
CDR3: CASSQGGGSTNTGELFF
DNA: TGCGCCAGCAGCCAAGGAGGGGGATCTACGAACACCGGGGAGCTGTTTTTT

V: TRBV19
J: TRBJ2-1
D: TRBD2
size: few
CDR3: CASSLGLAGAYEQFF
DNA: TGTGCCAGTAGTCTGGGACTAGCGGGAGCGTATGAGCAGTTCTTC

V: TRBV4-1
J: TRBJ2-7
D: TRBD2
size: NA
CDR3: CASSQLGETSGSYDRYF
DNA: TGCGCCAGCAGCCAACTGGGAGAAACTAGCGGGAGCTACGATCGGTACTTC

V: TRBV19
J: TRBJ1-2
D: NA
size: NA
CDR3: CVSNVGGTAVGYTF
DNA: TGTGTCAGTAACGTCGGAGGAACAGCGGTTGGCTACACCTTC

V: TRBV6-2/TRBV6-3
J: TRBJ2-4
D: NA
size: once
CDR3: CTSSFERDSLWAKNIQYF
DNA: TGTACCAGCAGTTTCGAACGAGACAGCCTTTGGGCCAAAAATATTCAGTACTTC

V: TRBV6-5
J: TRBJ2-7
D: NA
size: many
CDR3: CASSYGEYQYF
DNA: TGTGCCAGCAGTTACGGAGAGTATCAGTACTTC

V: TRBV4-1
J: TRBJ2-5
D: TRBD2
size: once
CDR3: CASRVGTSGSVGTQYF
DNA: TGCGCCAGCAGGGTCGGGACTAGCGGGAGCGTAGGGACCCAATACTTC

V: TRBV28
J: TRBJ2-1
D: TRBD1
size: NA
CDR3: CASQTGGENKQFF
DNA: TGTGCCAGCCAGACAGGGGGGGAAAATAAGCAGTTCTTC

V: TRBV14
J: TRBJ2-7
D: NA
size: NA
CDR3: CASSQESGSYEQYF
DNA: TGTGCAAGCAGCCAAGAATCGGGCTCCTACGAGCAGTACTTC

V: TRBV12-3/TRBV12-4
J: TRBJ2-2
D: TRBD1
size: NA
CDR3: CASSLMPGQGAVARELFF
DNA: TGTGCCAGCAGTTTAATGCCGGGACAGGGGGCTGTAGCCAGGGAGCTGTTTTTT

V: TRBV6-5
J: TRBJ2-6
D: TRBD1
size: large
CDR3: CASSLWTGMKAGANVLTF
DNA: TGTGCCAGCAGTCTTTGGACAGGGATGAAAGCTGGGGCCAACGTCCTGACTTTC

V: TRBV11-2
J: TRBJ2-1
D: NA
size: NA
CDR3: CASSSSVGAMVQFF
DNA: TGTGCCAGTAGCTCATCAGTTGGGGCGATGGTGCAGTTCTTC

V: TRBV4-2
J: TRBJ2-7
D: TRBD1
size: many
CDR3: CASSQVGDSSYEQYF
DNA: TGTGCCAGCAGCCAAGTTGGGGACAGTTCCTACGAGCAGTACTTC

V: TRBV20-1
J: TRBJ2-1
D: TRBD1
size: few
CDR3: CSARAGQGLYNEQFF
DNA: TGCAGTGCTAGGGCTGGACAGGGGCTTTACAATGAGCAGTTCTTC

V: TRBV12-3/TRBV12-4
J: TRBJ1-2
D: NA
size: NA
CDR3: CASTAGSYYDYTF
DNA: TGTGCCAGCACCGCAGGATCCTACTATGACTACACCTTC

V: TRBV6-1
J: TRBJ2-1
D: NA
size: few
CDR3: CASSDPTGKAAVGSDEQFF
DNA: TGTGCCAGCAGTGATCCTACCGGGAAGGCCGCGGTTGGAAGCGATGAGCAGTTCTTC

V: TRBV11-2
J: TRBJ2-7
D: TRBD1
size: NA
CDR3: CASFLGQGYEQYF
DNA: TGTGCCAGCTTCTTAGGACAGGGGTATGAGCAGTACTTC

V: TRBV5-1
J: TRBJ2-1
D: TRBD2
size: many
CDR3: CASSPDGRNEQFF
DNA: TGCGCCAGCAGTCCGGACGGGAGGAATGAGCAGTTCTTC

V: TRBV5-5
J: TRBJ2-6
D: NA
size: many
CDR3: CASSLESGANVLTF
DNA: TGTGCCAGCAGCTTGGAATCGGGGGCCAACGTCCTGACTTTC

V: TRBV12-3/TRBV12-4
J: TRBJ2-5
D: TRBD2
size: NA
CDR3: CASSFRLARVRGETQYF
DNA: TGTGCCAGCAGCTTTCGACTAGCGAGAGTACGAGGGGAGACCCAGTACTTC

V: TRBV29-1
J: TRBJ2-1
D: NA
size: NA
CDR3: CRAGIAGEQFF
DNA: TGCCGCGCAGGGATTGCGGGTGAGCAGTTCTTC

V: TRBV6-5
J: TRBJ1-1
D: NA
size: NA
CDR3: CASNYRENTEAFF
DNA: TGTGCCAGTAATTACAGGGAGAACACTGAAGCTTTCTTT

V: TRBV6-5
J: TRBJ2-1
D: TRBD2
size: NA
CDR3: CASSYFSGTRGYNEQFF
DNA: TGTGCTAGCAGTTACTTTTCCGGGACTAGAGGCTACAATGAGCAGTTCTTC

V: TRBV6-2/TRBV6-3
J: TRBJ1-5
D: NA
size: NA
CDR3: CTSSFDPAWGNQPQHF
DNA: TGTACCAGCAGTTTCGATCCAGCCTGGGGCAATCAGCCCCAGCATTTT

V: TRBV4-2
J: TRBJ2-3
D: TRBD2
size: many
CDR3: CASSQEAGVSADTQYF
DNA: TGTGCCAGCAGCCAAGAAGCGGGAGTAAGTGCAGATACGCAGTATTTT

V: TRBV11-1
J: TRBJ2-1
D: TRBD2
size: NA
CDR3: CANIFGTSGCNEQFF
DNA: TGTGCCAACATCTTCGGGACTAGCGGCTGCAATGAGCAGTTCTTC

V: TRBV6-6
J: TRBJ1-5
D: NA
size: NA
CDR3: CVSSSSGGRQPQHF
DNA: TGTGTCAGCAGCTCCTCGGGGGGGCGTCAGCCCCAGCATTTT

V: TRBV29-1
J: TRBJ2-5
D: NA
size: few
CDR3: CGVGERPQQETQYF
DNA: TGCGGCGTTGGTGAGAGGCCTCAACAAGAGACCCAGTACTTC

V: TRBV6-2/TRBV6-3
J: TRBJ1-5
D: NA
size: NA
CDR3: CASSYEGRTGEYSNQPQHF
DNA: TGTGCCAGCAGTTACGAAGGACGCACGGGGGAGTATAGCAATCAGCCCCAGCATTTT

V: TRBV7-6
J: TRBJ2-3
D: TRBD2
size: NA
CDR3: CASSQLAGGPDTQYF
DNA: TGTGCTAGCAGCCAACTAGCGGGAGGGCCAGATACGCAGTATTTT

V: TRBV10-3
J: TRBJ2-2
D: NA
size: NA
CDR3: CAISPSPRVDTRELFF
DNA: TGTGCCATCAGTCCATCGCCCCGGGTGGACACCAGGGAGCTGTTTTTT

V: TRBV20-1
J: TRBJ1-6
D: NA
size: NA
CDR3: CSARGSYNSPLHF
DNA: TGCAGTGCCCGAGGCTCCTATAATTCACCCCTCCACTTT

V: TRBV7-8
J: TRBJ2-1
D: NA
size: once
CDR3: CTSSLTCLSSYNEQFF
DNA: TGTACCAGCAGCTTAACTTGTCTGAGCTCCTACAATGAGCAGTTCTTC

V: TRBV6-5
J: TRBJ2-3
D: NA
size: NA
CDR3: CATSVSQWADTQYF
DNA: TGCGCCACCAGCGTGTCCCAGTGGGCAGATACGCAGTATTTT

V: TRBV6-6
J: TRBJ1-5
D: NA
size: NA
CDR3: CASTWGGSKQPQHF
DNA: TGTGCAAGCACATGGGGCGGGAGCAAACAGCCCCAGCATTTT

V: TRBV6-5
J: TRBJ1-6
D: NA
size: NA
CDR3: CASSYFLRAPRWNSRLDF
DNA: TGTGCCAGCAGTTACTTTCTCCGGGCCCCGAGGTGGAATTCACGCCTCGACTTT

V: TRBV6-1
J: TRBJ2-5
D: NA
size: NA
CDR3: CASCESRDTQYF
DNA: TGTGCCAGCTGTGAGAGTCGGGATACCCAGTACTTC

V: TRBV14
J: TRBJ2-2
D: NA
size: many
CDR3: CASSQSRAANTGELFF
DNA: TGTGCCAGCAGCCAATCGAGGGCGGCCAACACCGGGGAGCTGTTTTTT

V: TRBV6-5
J: TRBJ2-1
D: TRBD2
size: many
CDR3: CASSYNPLAGGNEQFF
DNA: TGTGCCAGCAGTTATAATCCGCTAGCGGGAGGCAATGAGCAGTTCTTC

V: TRBV5-1
J: TRBJ2-5
D: NA
size: few
CDR3: CASSPGGGGGQETQYF
DNA: TGCGCCAGCAGCCCAGGGGGAGGGGGGGGCCAAGAGACCCAGTACTTC